This T cell receptor (beta chain) derives from a study of control samples from healthy donors and cancer patients (TCRdb year 2020). To prepare the library, the immunoSEQ multiplex PCR assay was applied. TCRdb's version of the immuneACCESS table is confined to in-frame rearrangements and falls short of the full clone set. An unresolved V gene accounts for under half of the shortfall where checked; the remainder is of unknown origin. This sample gives approximately 150,000 clones in total; approximately 94% of them show up just once. 10% to 15% of the sample goes to the ten largest clones. For CDR1 and CDR2, the germline V gene lists MNHEY and SVGEGT. Clipping removes 6 bases from V and 4 bases from J, with 2 as the unmatched junction base count. There are 13 amino acids in the CDR3, from cysteine to phenylalanine inclusive. The retained sequence is limited to the CDR3, 39 bases, with the frame set at the first base.

Comment on this clone: The clone's antigen remains unknown. No base qualities exist here, and no much larger clone lies one base off it.

The receptor was isolated from a man in his forties in good health. This receptor chain uses TRBV6-2 or TRBV6-3 and TRBJ1-1, with TRBD1 identical over 10 junction bases. Sample: blood. CDR3 reads: CASSRDRGTEAFF. The base sequence is TGTGCCAGCAGCCGGGACAGGGGCACTGAAGCTTTCTTT.